This is a list of T cell receptor beta chains from one sample in a study of shared clonotypes between healthy human individuals. Here immunoSEQ multiplex PCR was the method, and the copy in TCRdb shows in-frame clones only, minus some. The profile covers over 800,000 clones, with almost 95% appearing a single time and less than 25% taken by the ten largest. What was sequenced was naive CD8+ T cells sorted from blood. These receptors originate from a man in his thirties or forties in good health. CDR3s include the opening cysteine and the closing phenylalanine or tryptophan. D genes are given only for firm matches. Expanded clones are given a class, and other clones once, few, many or no size at all.

v_call	clone_size	cdr3_length	d_call	j_call	cdr3_nt	cdr3_aa
TRBV11-2	once	14	NA	TRBJ2-2	TGTGCCAGCAGCTTATCATTCGGACCCGGGGAGCTGTTTTTT	CASSLSFGPGELFF
TRBV30	once	16	NA	TRBJ1-5	TGTGCCTGGAGTGGTCCCAGGGACCTTAGCAATCAGCCCCAGCATTTT	CAWSGPRDLSNQPQHF
TRBV6-4	few	15	TRBD2	TRBJ2-3	TGTGCCAGCAGTGTACTAGCGGGAGGAACAGATACGCAGTATTTT	CASSVLAGGTDTQYF
TRBV11-2	NA	16	NA	TRBJ2-5	TGTGCCAGCAGCCCAGTCGGGGGCTTGCCTCAAGAGACCCAGTACTTC	CASSPVGGLPQETQYF
TRBV7-9	NA	16	NA	TRBJ2-2	TGTGCCAGCAGCGCCGGGCAAACAGGGAGGAACGGGGAGCTGTTTTTT	CASSAGQTGRNGELFF
TRBV4-1	NA	14	TRBD1	TRBJ2-7	TGCGCCAGCAGCCACGGGACAGGTTCCTACGAGCAGTACTTC	CASSHGTGSYEQYF
TRBV27	once	15	NA	TRBJ1-4	TGTGCCAGCTCTTTCAATGATGGGGTTGGTGAAAAACTGTTTTTT	CASSFNDGVGEKLFF
TRBV7-9	NA	17	TRBD2	TRBJ2-3	TGTGCCAGCAGCCCTATCCTAGCGGGAGGAGGCACAGATACGCAGTATTTT	CASSPILAGGGTDTQYF
TRBV7-9	NA	14	NA	TRBJ2-5	TGTGCCAGCGCCTCGGGGTCGAAAAAAGAGACCCAGTACTTC	CASASGSKKETQYF
TRBV5-6	NA	13	TRBD2	TRBJ2-7	TGTGCCAGCAGCTTGAGGGCGGGAGCAGAGCAGTACTTC	CASSLRAGAEQYF